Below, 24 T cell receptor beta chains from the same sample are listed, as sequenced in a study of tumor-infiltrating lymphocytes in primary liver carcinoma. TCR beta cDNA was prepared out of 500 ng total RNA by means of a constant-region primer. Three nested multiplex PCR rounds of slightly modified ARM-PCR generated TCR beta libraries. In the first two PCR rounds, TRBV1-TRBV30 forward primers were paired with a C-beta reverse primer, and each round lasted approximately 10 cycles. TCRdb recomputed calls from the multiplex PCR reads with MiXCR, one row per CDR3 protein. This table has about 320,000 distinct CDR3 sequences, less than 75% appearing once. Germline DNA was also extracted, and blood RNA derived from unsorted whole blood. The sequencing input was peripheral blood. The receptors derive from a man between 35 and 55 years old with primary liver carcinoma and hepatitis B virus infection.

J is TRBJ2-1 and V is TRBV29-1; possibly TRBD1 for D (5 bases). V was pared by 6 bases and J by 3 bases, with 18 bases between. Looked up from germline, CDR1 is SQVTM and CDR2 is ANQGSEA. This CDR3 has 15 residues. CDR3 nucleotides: TGCAGCGTCTCTCGGGTACAGGCGGTCTACAATGAGCAGTTCTTC. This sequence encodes CSVSRVQAVYNEQFF.

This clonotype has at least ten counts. In DNA form, the CDR3 reads TGTGCCTGGAGTGAGAATTTCAATCAGCCCCAGCATTTT. Protein product: CAWSENFNQPQHF. The chain joins TRBV30 to TRBJ1-5; D ambiguous. Trimming cost V 1 base and J 3 bases, with 7 bases left between them. There are 13 residues in the CDR3. Germline V gene data show CDR1 as GTSNPN and CDR2 as SVGIG (reference sequence).

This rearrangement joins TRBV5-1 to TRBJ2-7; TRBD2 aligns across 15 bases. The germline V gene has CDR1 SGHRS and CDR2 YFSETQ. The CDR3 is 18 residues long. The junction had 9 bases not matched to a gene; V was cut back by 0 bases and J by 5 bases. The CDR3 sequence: CASSLERTSGREPDEQYF. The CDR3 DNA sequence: TGCGCCAGCAGCTTGGAACGGACTAGCGGGAGGGAACCCGACGAGCAGTACTTC.

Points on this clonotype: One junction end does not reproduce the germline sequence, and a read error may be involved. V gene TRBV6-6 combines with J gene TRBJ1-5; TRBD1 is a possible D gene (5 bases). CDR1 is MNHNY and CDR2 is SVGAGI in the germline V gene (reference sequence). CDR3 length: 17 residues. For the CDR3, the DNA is TGTGCCAGGAGTTGGGTTCATGGGGCGGATAGCAATCAGCCCCAGCATTTT. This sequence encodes CARSWVHGADSNQPQHF.

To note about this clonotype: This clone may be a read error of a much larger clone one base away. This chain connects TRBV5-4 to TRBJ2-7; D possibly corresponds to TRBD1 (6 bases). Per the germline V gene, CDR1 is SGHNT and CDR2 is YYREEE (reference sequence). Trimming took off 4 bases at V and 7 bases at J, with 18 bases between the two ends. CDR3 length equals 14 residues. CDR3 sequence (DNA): TGTGCCAGCAGCGACCAACTGGGGGCGAGGGAGCAGTACTTC. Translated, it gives CASSDQLGAREQYF.

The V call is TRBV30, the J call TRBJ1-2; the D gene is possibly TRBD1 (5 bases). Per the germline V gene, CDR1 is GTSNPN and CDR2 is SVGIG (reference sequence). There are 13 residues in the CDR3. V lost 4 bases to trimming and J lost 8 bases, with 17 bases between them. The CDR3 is CAWKRGPTTGYTF. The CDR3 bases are TGTGCCTGGAAGAGGGGACCCACAACAGGCTACACCTTC.

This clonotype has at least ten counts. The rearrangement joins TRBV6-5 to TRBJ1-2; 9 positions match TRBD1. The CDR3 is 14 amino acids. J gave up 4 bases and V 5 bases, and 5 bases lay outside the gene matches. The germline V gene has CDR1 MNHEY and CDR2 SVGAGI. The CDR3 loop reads CASSRTGETYGYTF. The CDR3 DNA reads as TGTGCCAGCAGTAGGACAGGGGAAACCTATGGCTACACCTTC.

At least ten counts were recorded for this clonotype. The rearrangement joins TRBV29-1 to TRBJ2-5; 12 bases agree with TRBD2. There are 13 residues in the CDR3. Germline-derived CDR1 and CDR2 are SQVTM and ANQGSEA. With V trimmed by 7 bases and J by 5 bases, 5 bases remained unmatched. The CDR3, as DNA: TGCAGCGGCCTAGCGGGAGGGATGGAGACCCAGTACTTC. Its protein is CSGLAGGMETQYF. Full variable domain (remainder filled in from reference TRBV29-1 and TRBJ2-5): SAVISQKPSRDICQRGTSLTIQCQVDSQVTMMFWYRQQPGQSLTLIATANQGSEATYESGFVIDKFPISRPNLTFSTLTVSNMSPEDSSIYLCSGLAGGMETQYFGPGTRLLVL.

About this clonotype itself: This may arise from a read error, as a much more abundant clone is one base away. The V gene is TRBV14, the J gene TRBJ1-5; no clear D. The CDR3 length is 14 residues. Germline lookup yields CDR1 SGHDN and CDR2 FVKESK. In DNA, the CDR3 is TGTGCCAGCAACCAAGAACGGGGAGATCAGCCCCAGCATTTT. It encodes CASNQERGDQPQHF.

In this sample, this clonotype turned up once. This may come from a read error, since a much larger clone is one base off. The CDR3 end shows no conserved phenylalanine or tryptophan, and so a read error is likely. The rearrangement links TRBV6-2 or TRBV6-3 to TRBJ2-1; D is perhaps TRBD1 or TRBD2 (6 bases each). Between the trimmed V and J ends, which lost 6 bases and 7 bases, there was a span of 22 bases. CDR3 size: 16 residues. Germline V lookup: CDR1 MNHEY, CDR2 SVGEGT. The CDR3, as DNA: TGTGCCAGCAGACAACCGGGGGCCCGAATTGTGAATGAGCAGTTCATC. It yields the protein CASRQPGARIVNEQFI.

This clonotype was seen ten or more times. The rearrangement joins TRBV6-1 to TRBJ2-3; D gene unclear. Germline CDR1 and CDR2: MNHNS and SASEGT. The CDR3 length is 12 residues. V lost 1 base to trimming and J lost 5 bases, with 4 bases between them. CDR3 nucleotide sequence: TGTGCCAGCAGTGAAGTGGTAGATACGCAGTATTTT. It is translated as CASSEVVDTQYF.

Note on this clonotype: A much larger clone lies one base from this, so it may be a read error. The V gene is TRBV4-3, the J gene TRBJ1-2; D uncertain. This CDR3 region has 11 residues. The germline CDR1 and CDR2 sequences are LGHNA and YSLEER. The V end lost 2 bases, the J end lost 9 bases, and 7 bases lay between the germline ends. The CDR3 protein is CASSQIDSYTF. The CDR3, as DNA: TGCGCCAGCAGCCAAATTGATAGCTACACCTTC.

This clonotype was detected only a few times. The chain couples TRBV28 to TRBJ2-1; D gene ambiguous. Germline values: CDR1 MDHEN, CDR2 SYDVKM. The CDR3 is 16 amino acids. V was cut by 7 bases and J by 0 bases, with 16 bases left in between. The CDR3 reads CASKRDGWGSYNEQFF. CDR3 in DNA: TGTGCCAGCAAAAGAGATGGCTGGGGCTCCTACAATGAGCAGTTCTTC.

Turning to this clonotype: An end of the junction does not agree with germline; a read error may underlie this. CDR3 region: CASSARGSAKEKLFF. In nucleotides, the CDR3 is TGTGCCAGCAGCGCGAGGGGATCAGCTAAAGAAAAACTGTTTTTT. The chain recombines TRBV6-6 with TRBJ1-4, with D perhaps TRBD1 (5 bases). The CDR3 loop spans 15 amino acids. Germline values: CDR1 MNHNY, CDR2 SVGAGI (reference sequence).

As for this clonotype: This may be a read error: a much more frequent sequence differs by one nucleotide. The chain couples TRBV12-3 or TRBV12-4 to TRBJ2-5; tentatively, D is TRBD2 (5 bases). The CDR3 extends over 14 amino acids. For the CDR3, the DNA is TGTGCCAGCAGTTTATCGGGGAATGAAGAGACCCTGTACTTC. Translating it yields CASSLSGNEETLYF.

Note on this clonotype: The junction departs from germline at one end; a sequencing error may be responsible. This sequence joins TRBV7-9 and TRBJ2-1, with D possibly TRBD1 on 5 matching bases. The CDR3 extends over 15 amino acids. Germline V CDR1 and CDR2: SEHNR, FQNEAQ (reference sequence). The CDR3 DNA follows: TGTGCCAGCAGCACAGACACCCTCAGGGTCAATGTGCAGTTCTTC. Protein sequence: CASSTDTLRVNVQFF.

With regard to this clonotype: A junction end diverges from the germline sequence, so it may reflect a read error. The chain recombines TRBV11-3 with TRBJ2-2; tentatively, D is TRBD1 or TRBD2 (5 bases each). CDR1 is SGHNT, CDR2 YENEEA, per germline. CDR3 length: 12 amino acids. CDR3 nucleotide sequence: TGTGCCAACAGCTCTTTCACCGGGGACCTGTTTTTT. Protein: CANSSFTGDLFF.

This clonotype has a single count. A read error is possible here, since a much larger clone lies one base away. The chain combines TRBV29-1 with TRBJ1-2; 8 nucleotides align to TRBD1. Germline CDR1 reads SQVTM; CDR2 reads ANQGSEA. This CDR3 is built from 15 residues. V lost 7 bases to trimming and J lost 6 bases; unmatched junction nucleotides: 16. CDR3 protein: CSARSGGDSIHGYTF. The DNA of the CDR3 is TGCAGCGCCCGTTCAGGGGGCGACAGCATTCATGGCTACACCTTC.

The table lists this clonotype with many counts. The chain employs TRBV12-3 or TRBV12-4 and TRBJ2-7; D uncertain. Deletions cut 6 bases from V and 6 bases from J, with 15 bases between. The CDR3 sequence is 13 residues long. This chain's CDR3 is CASSQGNVGEQYF. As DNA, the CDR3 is TGTGCCAGCAGCCAAGGGAATGTGGGCGAGCAGTACTTC.

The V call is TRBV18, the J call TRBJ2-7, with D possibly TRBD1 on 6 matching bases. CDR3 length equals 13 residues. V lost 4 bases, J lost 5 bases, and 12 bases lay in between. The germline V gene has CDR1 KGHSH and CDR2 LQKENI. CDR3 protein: CASSRDNLDEQYF. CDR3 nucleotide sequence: TGTGCCAGCTCACGGGACAATTTGGACGAGCAGTACTTC.

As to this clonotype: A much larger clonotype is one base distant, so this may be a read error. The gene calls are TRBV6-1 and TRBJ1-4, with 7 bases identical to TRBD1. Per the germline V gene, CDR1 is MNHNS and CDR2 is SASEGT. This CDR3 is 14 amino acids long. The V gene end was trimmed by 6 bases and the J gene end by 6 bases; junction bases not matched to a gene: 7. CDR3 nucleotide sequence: TGTGCCAGCAGCACAGGGGACACTGATGAAAAACTGTTTTTT. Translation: CASSTGDTDEKLFF.

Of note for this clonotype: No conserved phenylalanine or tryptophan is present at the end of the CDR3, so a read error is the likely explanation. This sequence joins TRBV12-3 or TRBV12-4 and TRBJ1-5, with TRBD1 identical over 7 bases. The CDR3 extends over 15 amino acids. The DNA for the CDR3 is TGTGCCAGCAGCTCCTTGGGGACAGCTAATCAACCCCAGCATCTT. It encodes CASSSLGTANQPQHL.

The CDR3 DNA follows: TGTGCCATCAGTATTCCGCCGTCCGCTAGCAGGAAGGTAACAGATACGCAGTATTTT. Translating gives CAISIPPSASRKVTDTQYF. The chain couples TRBV10-3 to TRBJ2-3; a possible D gene is TRBD2 (5 bases). In germline, CDR1 is ENHRY, CDR2 SYGVKD. The CDR3 covers 19 residues. V lost 5 bases, J lost 3 bases, and 27 bases lay in between.

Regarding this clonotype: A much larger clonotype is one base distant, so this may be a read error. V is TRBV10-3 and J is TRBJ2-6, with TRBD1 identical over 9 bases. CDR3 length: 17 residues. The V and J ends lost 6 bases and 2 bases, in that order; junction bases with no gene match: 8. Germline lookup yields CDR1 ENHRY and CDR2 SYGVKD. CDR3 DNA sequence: TGTGCCATCAGGGACAGGGGAAGGGTGACTGGGGCCAACGTCCTGACTTTC. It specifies CAIRDRGRVTGANVLTF.